This T cell receptor beta chain was captured in a study of OX40 agonist ivuxolimab in advanced cancers. Background on the study: The patients received agonistic anti-OX40 (CD134) antibody ivuxolimab. Those enrolled were roughly 80% male, with a mean age of roughly 60 years and ages from about 20 to 79.

Germline V lookup: CDR1 MGHDK, CDR2 SYGVNS. There are 14 residues in the CDR3. V lost 10 bases, J lost 2 bases, and 17 bases lay in between. Any history of autoimmune disease or systemic immunosuppression disqualified patients. Data came from immunoSEQ multiplex PCR; TCRdb stores just in-frame clones and leaves some out. The sample includes tens of thousands of clones, 87% of them seen just once. The receptor comes from an adult with an advanced solid tumor such as melanoma, head and neck, liver or kidney cancer. The source material was CD4+ or CD8+ T cells sorted from blood, sampled in a trial of the OX40 agonist ivuxolimab. This chain uses TRBV25-1 with TRBJ2-5, with D possibly being TRBD2 (5 bases). CDR3 nucleotide sequence: TGTGCCACAAAGGACTCCATCGCGCAAGAGACCCAGTACTTC. Translation: CATKDSIAQETQYF.